Below are 29 T cell receptor beta chains sequenced from a single sample in a study of technical replicates of blood from a few donors. Sequencing was performed with immunoSEQ multiplex PCR; in TCRdb, only in-frame clones are kept and a portion is missing. Of around 97,000 clones listed, about 95% were seen once; the top ten hold 0.25% to 0.35%. Sequencing input: T cells isolated from PBMCs. All receptors derive from a human donor in good health.

The table lists this clone with a count of one. The chain joins TRBV5-4 to TRBJ2-3; TRBD2 matches at 7 bases. Unmatched junction bases numbered 6, after V lost 5 bases and J lost 0 bases. Per germline, CDR1 SGHNT and CDR2 YYREEE (reference sequence). The CDR3 length is 15 residues. This CDR3 reads CASRRLAASTDTQYF. The CDR3 DNA reads as TGTGCCAGCAGACGTCTAGCGGCGAGCACAGATACGCAGTATTTT.

This chain joins TRBV5-4 and TRBJ2-7, with 7 positions matching TRBD2. V gave up 3 bases and J gave up 3 bases; unmatched junction bases: 9. The CDR3 runs to 15 residues. CDR1 is SGHNT, CDR2 YYREEE, per germline (reference sequence). Here the CDR3 reads CASSSGLPEYYEQYF. The CDR3 coding sequence is TGTGCCAGCAGCTCGGGACTACCAGAATACTACGAGCAGTACTTC.

V gene TRBV7-2 combines with J gene TRBJ1-1; no definite D call. CDR1 SGHTA and CDR2 FQGNSA come from the germline V gene. Trimming took 1 base from V and 2 from J, leaving 11 bases between them. The CDR3 totals 15 residues. CDR3 sequence reads: CASSLVSAVNTEAFF. In DNA, the CDR3 is TGTGCCAGCAGCTTAGTATCAGCGGTCAACACTGAAGCTTTCTTT.

A note on this clone: The same CDR3 arises from other DNA sequences in this sample as well. The chain links TRBV5-5 to TRBJ1-5, with unresolved D. The CDR3 is made up of 14 amino acids. Germline V gives CDR1 SGHKS, CDR2 YYEKEE (reference sequence). Deletions cut 0 bases from V and 4 bases from J, with 8 bases between. DNA for the CDR3: TGTGCCAGCAGCTTGGCGGGAGGGAATCAGCCCCAGCATTTT. Residues: CASSLAGGNQPQHF.

The chain carries TRBV27 and TRBJ2-3; possible D gene TRBD2, 5 bases. The CDR3 sequence is 13 residues long. The germline CDR1 and CDR2 sequences are MNHEY and SMNVEV (reference sequence). V was cut by 5 bases and J by 0 bases, with 6 bases left in between. DNA for the CDR3: TGTGCCAGCAGTAGGAGGAGCACAGATACGCAGTATTTT. It yields the protein CASSRRSTDTQYF.

V and J are TRBV18 and TRBJ1-2; the match to TRBD1 covers 11 bases. Germline CDR1 is KGHSH and CDR2 is LQKENI. The CDR3 contains 16 residues. V was pared by 5 bases and J by 4 bases, with 9 bases of the junction left unmatched. Here the CDR3 DNA reads TGTGCCAGCTCATCCGGGACAGGGGGTAACGGCTATGGCTACACCTTC. It codes for CASSSGTGGNGYGYTF. Full variable domain (remainder filled in from reference TRBV18 and TRBJ1-2): NAGVMQNPRHLVRRRGQEARLRCSPMKGHSHVYWYRQLPEEGLKFMVYLQKENIIDESGMPKERFSAEFPKEGPSILRIQQVVRGDSAAYFCASSSGTGGNGYGYTFGSGTRLTVV.

This chain links TRBV15 with TRBJ2-1, with TRBD2 identical over 10 bases. Trimming removed 0 bases from V and 9 bases from J; junction bases left unmatched: 11. The CDR3 has 17 residues. Germline loops: CDR1 LNHNV, CDR2 YYDKDF (reference sequence). CDR3 sequence (DNA): TGTGCCACCAGCAGAGATCACTTGCTAGCGGGAGATGGTGAGCAGTTCTTC. It encodes CATSRDHLLAGDGEQFF.

The rearrangement joins TRBV6-1 to TRBJ2-5, with 8 bases aligning to TRBD1. The V gene's germline CDR1 is MNHNS and CDR2 SASEGT. V dropped 8 bases and J dropped 4; count of bases not matched to a gene: 12. CDR3 length equals 15 residues. The CDR3 sequence: CASQRFQGALETQYF. In nucleotides, the CDR3 is TGTGCCAGCCAAAGATTTCAGGGGGCATTAGAGACCCAGTACTTC.

The rearrangement uses TRBV27 and TRBJ2-5; D is unresolved. V lost 5 bases and J 5 bases, leaving 15 bases between the germline ends. The CDR3 totals 14 residues. The germline V gene encodes CDR1 MNHEY and CDR2 SMNVEV (reference sequence). CDR3 DNA: TGTGCCAGCAGTCCGTTGACTGGCGCCGAGACCCAGTACTTC. It codes for CASSPLTGAETQYF.

The gene calls are TRBV6-5 and TRBJ2-5, with D possibly being TRBD2 (5 bases). The J call is uncertain, as TRBJ2-7 better fits the DNA end. The CDR3 is 13 residues long. Germline V gene lookup returns CDR1 MNHEY and CDR2 SVGAGI. CDR3 DNA: TGTGCCAGAGAGGGCAGGCTCTCCTACGAGCAGTACTTC. Protein: CAREGRLSYEQYF.

This clone was seen more than once but under ten times. The V and J genes are TRBV7-2 and TRBJ2-5, with a weak D call TRBD1 (6 bases). Germline CDR1 SGHTA, CDR2 FQGNSA. This CDR3 spans 14 amino acids. Trimming cost V 4 bases and J 4 bases, with 13 bases left between them. In nucleotides, the CDR3 is TGTGCCAGCAGCTCGGAACAGGGATCAGAGACCCAGTACTTC. Translated, it gives CASSSEQGSETQYF. Complete variable domain (other parts from reference TRBV7-2 and TRBJ2-5): GAGVSQSPSNKVTEKGKDVELRCDPISGHTALYWYRQSLGQGLEFLIYFQGNSAPDKSGLPSDRFSAERTGGSVSTLTIQRTQQEDSAVYLCASSSEQGSETQYFGPGTRLLVL.

This chain uses TRBV7-9 with TRBJ2-3, with 12 bases matching TRBD2. Per the germline V gene, CDR1 is SEHNR and CDR2 is FQNEAQ (reference sequence). The CDR3 consists of 18 residues. After removal of 5 bases from V and 2 bases from J, the junction contained 11 bases not matched to a gene. For the CDR3, the DNA is TGTGCCAGCAGCACGCCGGGACTAGCGGGTTCGTTCACAGATACGCAGTATTTT. This encodes CASSTPGLAGSFTDTQYF. Based on the CDR3 plus reference TRBV7-9 and TRBJ2-3, the full variable domain is DTGVSQNPRHKITKRGQNVTFRCDPISEHNRLYWYRQTLGQGPEFLTYFQNEAQLEKSRLLSDRFSAERPKGSFSTLEIQRTEQGDSAMYLCASSTPGLAGSFTDTQYFGPGTRLTVL.

The rearrangement joins TRBV6-6 to TRBJ1-1, with D perhaps matching TRBD1 (5 bases). The CDR3 consists of 16 residues. The V gene lost 7 bases and the J gene lost 3 bases, with 21 bases spanning the gap. Germline CDR1 reads MNHNY; CDR2 reads SVGAGI (reference sequence). The chain's CDR3 is CASNRHPPGGDTEAFF. Here the CDR3 DNA reads TGTGCCAGCAATCGACACCCTCCGGGAGGGGACACTGAAGCTTTCTTT.

The chain carries TRBV4-3 and TRBJ1-2; no firm D call. Germline CDR1 LGHNA, CDR2 YSLEER. V lost 0 bases, J lost 6 bases, and 8 bases lay in between. This CDR3 contains 13 residues. The CDR3 DNA sequence: TGCGCCAGCAGCCAAGATGGCGGAGATGGCTACACCTTC. This codes for CASSQDGGDGYTF.

V usage is TRBV28 and J usage is TRBJ1-2; TRBD1 is a possible D gene (6 bases). Deletions cut 5 bases from V and 5 bases from J, with 12 bases between. Germline loops: CDR1 MDHEN, CDR2 SYDVKM. The CDR3 totals 13 residues. In DNA form, the CDR3 reads TGTGCCAGCAGTACCACAGGGATGTATGGCTACACCTTC. Residues: CASSTTGMYGYTF.

V is TRBV10-1 and J is TRBJ2-7, with TRBD1 matching over 7 bases. Germline CDR1 is WNHNN and CDR2 is SYGVQD (reference sequence). The CDR3 consists of 13 residues. V dropped 8 bases and J dropped 6; count of bases not matched to a gene: 10. The CDR3 region is CASSTGLFSEQYF. The DNA for the CDR3 is TGCGCCAGCTCGACAGGGCTCTTCTCCGAGCAGTACTTC.

The gene calls are TRBV6-1 and TRBJ1-2; 7 nucleotides line up with TRBD1. CDR1 MNHNS and CDR2 SASEGT come from the germline V gene. This CDR3 is 13 amino acids long. Unmatched junction bases numbered 3, after V lost 2 bases and J lost 6 bases. The CDR3 region has the DNA TGTGCCAGCAGTGAACAAACAGGGGATGGCTACACCTTC. Its translation: CASSEQTGDGYTF.

The rearrangement uses TRBV6-5 and TRBJ2-5, with D perhaps matching TRBD2 (5 bases). The CDR3 consists of 16 residues. From germline, CDR1 is MNHEY and CDR2 SVGAGI. Trimming stripped 0 bases from V and 1 base from J, with 12 bases between. CDR3 sequence: CASSYSRARGQETQYF. The CDR3 coding sequence is TGTGCCAGCAGTTACTCGCGGGCCCGAGGCCAAGAGACCCAGTACTTC.

This clone is a singleton in its sample. The chain joins TRBV19 to TRBJ1-4, with TRBD1 matching 9 bases. The V segment lost 6 bases and the J segment 7 bases; nucleotides outside the gene matches: 9. Germline V CDR1 and CDR2: LNHDA, SQIVND (reference sequence). CDR3 length: 15 residues. In DNA form, the CDR3 reads TGTGCCAGTAGGCACAGGGGGCGCAAAGGTGAAAAACTGTTTTTT. Translated: CASRHRGRKGEKLFF. The full variable domain, its missing parts supplied by reference TRBV19 and TRBJ1-4, is DGGITQSPKYLFRKEGQNVTLSCEQNLNHDAMYWYRQDPGQGLRLIYYSQIVNDFQKGDIAEGYSVSREKKESFPLTVTSAQKNPTAFYLCASRHRGRKGEKLFFGSGTQLSVL.

This chain links TRBV10-2 with TRBJ1-2, with D possibly matching TRBD1 (6 bases). The germline CDR1 and CDR2 sequences are WSHSY and SAAADI. There are 11 residues in the CDR3. Trimming cost V 10 bases and J 3 bases, with 9 bases left between them. The CDR3 DNA sequence: TGCGCCATCGGACAGTACTATGGCTACACCTTC. It translates to CAIGQYYGYTF.

The CDR3 loop is CASSLELAGTGTNTEAFF. DNA for the CDR3: TGTGCCAGCAGCTTGGAATTAGCCGGGACAGGCACGAACACTGAAGCTTTCTTT. The rearrangement links TRBV5-4 to TRBJ1-1; 8 bases are shared with TRBD1. Germline loops: CDR1 SGHNT, CDR2 YYREEE (reference sequence). This CDR3 is built from 18 residues. Unmatched junction bases numbered 11, after V lost 0 bases and J lost 1 base.

The chain couples TRBV5-8 to TRBJ1-4; TRBD1 matches 10 bases. V dropped 5 bases and J dropped 0; count of bases not matched to a gene: 7. The CDR3 length is 17 residues. In germline, CDR1 is SGHTS, CDR2 YDEGEE. CDR3 protein: CASRPGQGFSTNEKLFF. CDR3 DNA sequence: TGTGCCAGCAGACCGGGACAGGGGTTTTCAACTAATGAAAAACTGTTTTTT.

The CDR3 region is CASVRDPLYNEQFF. DNA of the CDR3: TGTGCCAGCGTGCGGGACCCCCTTTACAATGAGCAGTTCTTC. This chain links TRBV6-5 with TRBJ2-1; D perhaps matches TRBD2 (6 bases). Trimming took 8 bases from V and 4 from J, leaving 15 bases between them. The CDR3 runs 14 residues. Germline V gene data show CDR1 as MNHEY and CDR2 as SVGAGI.

V and J are TRBV2 and TRBJ2-7, with D uncertain. V lost 1 base, J lost 3 bases, and 10 bases lay in between. CDR3 length: 14 amino acids. Germline assignment: CDR1 SNHLY and CDR2 FYNNEI. The CDR3 bases are TGTGCCAGCAGTGAAGGTCTTCGCGGCTACGAGCAGTACTTC. Translation: CASSEGLRGYEQYF.

CDR3 nucleotides: TGTGCCAGCAGGATGACTAGCGGGAGTAGTAATACGCAGTATTTT. Translated, it gives CASRMTSGSSNTQYF. The genes are TRBV25-1 and TRBJ2-3, with 12 bases lining up with TRBD2. The CDR3 is 15 residues long. Germline V gives CDR1 MGHDK, CDR2 SYGVNS. Trimming removed 6 bases from V and 7 bases from J; junction bases left unmatched: 8.

V gene TRBV10-2 combines with J gene TRBJ2-5; D is ambiguous. The J call may be in error: the DNA end matches TRBJ2-7 better. This CDR3 is built from 11 residues. Per the germline V gene, CDR1 is WSHSY and CDR2 is SAAADI. In nucleotides, the CDR3 is TGCGCCAGCAGTGAAGTTTACGAGCAGTACTTC. It specifies CASSEVYEQYF.

This chain connects TRBV5-4 to TRBJ1-1, with 8 bases aligning to TRBD1. Trimming took 2 bases from V and 3 from J; bases not matched to a gene: 9. The CDR3 contains 16 residues. Germline V lookup: CDR1 SGHNT, CDR2 YYREEE (reference sequence). CDR3 loop: CASSFHTNRGYTEAFF. For the CDR3, the DNA is TGTGCCAGCAGCTTCCATACCAACAGGGGGTACACTGAAGCTTTCTTT.

This sequence joins TRBV4-1 and TRBJ2-1, with D hard to call. This CDR3 comprises 14 residues. Germline V gene data show CDR1 as MGHRA and CDR2 as YSYEKL. V was trimmed by 1 base and J by 8 bases, leaving 12 bases between them. The CDR3 DNA is TGCGCCAGCAGCCAAGGACTTAGTATCCATGAGCAGTTCTTC. Protein product: CASSQGLSIHEQFF.

The V gene is TRBV9, the J gene TRBJ2-6; weak D call: TRBD1 (5 bases). Germline V lookup: CDR1 SGDLS, CDR2 YYNGEE. The CDR3 spans 19 residues. With 0 bases removed from V and 0 bases from J, the gap between germline ends came to 16 bases. In nucleotides, the CDR3 is TGTGCCAGCAGCGTAGGAGGCAGAGTGGGGCTCTCTGGGGCCAACGTCCTGACTTTC. It specifies CASSVGGRVGLSGANVLTF. The full variable domain, with the rest looked up from reference TRBV9 and TRBJ2-6, is DSGVTQTPKHLITATGQRVTLRCSPRSGDLSVYWYQQSLDQGLQFLIQYYNGEERAKGNILERFSAQQFPDLHSELNLSSLELGDSALYFCASSVGGRVGLSGANVLTFGAGSRLTVL.